What follows are 3 T cell receptor beta chains derived from one specimen sequenced in a study of blood T cell repertoires in COVID-19. Sequenced by immunoSEQ multiplex PCR; TCRdb stores in-frame clones only, minus some. The sample includes some 320,000 clones, 90% seen only once; the top ten take roughly 2.6%. Sequenced sample: PBMCs or T cells enriched from blood (not recorded which). The source is a man aged 55 to 70 who had recovered from COVID-19.

In its sample, this clone was seen once. The J gene is TRBJ2-7, the V gene TRBV5-4; D might be TRBD2 (5 bases). The germline gives CDR1 SGHNT, CDR2 YYREEE (reference sequence). The V gene lost 3 bases and the J gene lost 9 bases, with 22 bases spanning the gap. The CDR3 consists of 15 residues. The CDR3 protein is CASSSRTGKASGQYF. The CDR3 bases are TGTGCCAGCAGCTCGCGGACCGGGAAAGCGTCTGGGCAGTACTTC. The whole variable domain, filled in from reference TRBV5-4 and TRBJ2-7, reads ETGVTQSPTHLIKTRGQQVTLRCSSQSGHNTVSWYQQALGQGPQFIFQYYREEENGRGNFPPRFSGLQFPNYSSELNVNALELDDSALYLCASSSRTGKASGQYFGPGTRLTVT.

The chain joins TRBV28 to TRBJ1-2; D uncertain. The CDR3 consists of 12 residues. In germline, CDR1 is MDHEN, CDR2 SYDVKM. Trimming removed 8 bases at V and 4 bases at J, with 11 bases between. The CDR3 coding sequence is TGTGCCAGCCATGGACTGATCTATGGCTACACCTTC. Protein: CASHGLIYGYTF.

The chain is built from TRBV24-1 and TRBJ1-3; weak D call: TRBD1 (5 bases). The CDR3 is made up of 17 amino acids. From germline, CDR1 is KGHDR and CDR2 SFDVKD. V was shortened by 2 bases and J by 0 bases, with 13 bases between the two germline ends. The chain's CDR3 is CATSDSGGGNSGNTIYF. CDR3 nucleotides: TGTGCCACCAGTGATTCGGGGGGGGGAAACTCTGGAAACACCATATATTTT.